This T cell receptor (beta chain) is from a study of cytomegalovirus exposure and HLA in healthy donors (dated by TCRdb to 2016 to 2017). Context from the whole study: According to a later analysis, the approximately 130 validation repertoires were produced on the same platform as the 700 or so repertoires of the first cohort. In addition to the first cohort of about 650 subjects, a separate validation cohort of approximately 110 different subjects was used. The aim of the study was to test whether cataloging public T cell receptors could identify signatures of past pathogen exposure. The study combined high-throughput TCR immunosequencing, statistical association of individual TCRs with disease status, and machine learning to predict cytomegalovirus infection status. Results and caveats for the whole study, not just this receptor: It was suggested by the authors that the approach could potentially be generalized to other disease states and immunological phenotypes. A few of the identified cytomegalovirus-associated TCR beta chains were confirmed in vitro to be specific for cytomegalovirus antigens. While some public TCRs were present in many individuals, most TCR sequences turned up only very rarely across donors. The study listed over 150 TCR beta chains as associated with cytomegalovirus. The classifier was reported to diagnose cytomegalovirus status with high specificity and sensitivity in both the original and validation cohorts. In a later analysis, TCRs clustered in the first cohort were found to also tend to co-occur in the 110 or so validation repertoires, with about 93% of cluster scores above 0. A later analysis had no HLA typing for the validation cohort, so co-occurrence there was scored across all 130 or so repertoires.

The method behind the library was the immunoSEQ multiplex PCR assay. Per the original workflow: A statistical classification framework was developed to diagnose cytomegalovirus status using the catalog of TCR beta chain sequences. Not all clones reach the TCRdb copy of this immuneACCESS table, which keeps in-frame sequences only. Checked studies attribute under half of the gap to unresolved V genes and leave the rest unexplained. The V and J calls and clone size were taken over from that table, and D and trimming were inferred from the DNA. The sample table lists 110,000 to 150,000 clones, 75% to 90% of them with a count of one. The ten largest clones take up around 9% of the sample. The donors were included in the validation cohort of some 120 subjects, a group kept apart from the roughly 670-subject first cohort. With regard to this clone: The clone's antigen remains unknown. No base-level quality is on record; no much larger clone is a single base apart.

The clonotype originates from a woman aged 18-29 years in good health and CMV-seropositive. Sequenced: PBMCs.

CDR3 sequence: CASSGTVSNKNNEKLFF. The base sequence is TGTGCCAGCAGCGGGACAGTATCTAATAAGAATAATGAAAAACTGTTTTTT. The chain is encoded by TRBV9 joined to TRBJ1-4, with TRBD1 as a weak D call on 6 bases. Including cysteine and phenylalanine, the CDR3 has 17 amino acids. The sequence is cut down to CDR3 DNA, 51 bases in frame from base 1. V sheds 3 bases and J sheds 4 bases, leaving 19 bases between their ends. CDR1 and CDR2 are read off the germline V gene as SGDLS and YYNGEE.